Listed below are T cell receptor beta chains from one sample, sequenced in a study of OX40 agonist ivuxolimab in advanced cancers. Data came from immunoSEQ multiplex PCR; TCRdb stores just in-frame clones and leaves some out. The sample includes about 42,000 clones, around nine tenths seen only once; the top ten take around an eighth. The sample in question was CD4+ or CD8+ T cells sorted from blood, obtained in a trial of the OX40 agonist ivuxolimab. All receptors derive from an adult with an advanced solid tumor such as melanoma, head and neck, liver or kidney cancer. CDR3s include the opening cysteine and the closing phenylalanine or tryptophan. D genes are given only for firm matches. Rows may omit the clone size; those that give it use once, few, many or a size class.

J gene	clone size	D gene	V gene	CDR3 DNA	CDR3 protein
TRBJ2-7	-	TRBD1	TRBV7-9	TGTGCCAGCAGCGTCCCAGGGGGTTACTACGAGCAGTACTTC	CASSVPGGYYEQYF
TRBJ1-2	-	TRBD1	TRBV11-1	TGTGCCAGCAGCAAAGGCGGACAGGGTTATGGCTACACCTTC	CASSKGGQGYGYTF
TRBJ1-1	-	TRBD1	TRBV27	TGTGCCAGCTTCGACAGGGGGAAGAACACTGAAGCTTTCTTT	CASFDRGKNTEAFF
TRBJ1-5	-	-	TRBV15	TGTGCCACCAGCAGTCCTACGGATCCAGGGGGCAATCAGCCCCAGCATTTT	CATSSPTDPGGNQPQHF
TRBJ1-2	-	TRBD1	TRBV27	TGTGCCAGCAGTCCTAACAGGGGGCCGTATGGCTACACCTTC	CASSPNRGPYGYTF
TRBJ2-1	-	-	TRBV27	TGTGCCAGCAGTTTAACGGGGGCCTCCTACAATGAGCAGTTCTTC	CASSLTGASYNEQFF
TRBJ2-3	-	TRBD2	TRBV15	TGTGCCACCAGCAGGACTAGCGGGAGCCGATCAGATACGCAGTATTTT	CATSRTSGSRSDTQYF
TRBJ2-1	once	-	TRBV4-1	TGCGCCAGCAGCCAAGATTGGGGGGACAATGAGCAGTTCTTC	CASSQDWGDNEQFF
TRBJ1-2	-	-	TRBV19	TGTGCCAGTAGTATACGGCCCTTAAGGGGGGACTATGGCTACACCTTC	CASSIRPLRGDYGYTF
TRBJ2-1	-	TRBD1	TRBV2	TGTGCCAGCAGTGAAGCCCTTGGAACAGGGGTAAATCGGGGCGATGAGCAGTTCTTC	CASSEALGTGVNRGDEQFF
TRBJ2-1	-	-	TRBV6-5	TGTGCCAGCAGTTACTATAGCTCCTACAATGAGCAGTTCTTC	CASSYYSSYNEQFF
TRBJ2-2	-	TRBD2	TRBV9	TGTGCCAGCAGCGTAGAGCGGGGGGGCGCCGGGGAGCTGTTTTTT	CASSVERGGAGELFF
TRBJ1-1	-	TRBD1	TRBV15	TGTGCCACCAGCAGAGAGGTGGCAGGGGGCGCAAACACTGAAGCTTTCTTT	CATSREVAGGANTEAFF
TRBJ1-1	once	-	TRBV15	TGTGCCACCAGCAAAGGGTTTTCCACTGAAGCTTTCTTT	CATSKGFSTEAFF
TRBJ1-1	-	-	TRBV7-9	TGTGCCAGCAGCCCCGGGACGGCGACTGAAGCTTTCTTT	CASSPGTATEAFF
TRBJ1-1	-	TRBD1	TRBV15	TGTGCCACCAGCAGAGGCCATCAGGGGGCTCACACTGAAGCTTTCTTT	CATSRGHQGAHTEAFF
TRBJ1-6	-	-	TRBV27	TGTGCCAGCAGTTTAGGGGGCTATTCACCCCTCCACTTT	CASSLGGYSPLHF
TRBJ1-2	-	-	TRBV5-4	TGTGCCGGCAGGGGAGGAGATGGCTACACCTTC	CAGRGGDGYTF
TRBJ2-7	-	TRBD2	TRBV27	TGTGCCAGCAGTACGAGGACTAGCGGGAAAAACGAGCAGTACTTC	CASSTRTSGKNEQYF
TRBJ1-1	-	-	TRBV7-2	TGTGCCAGCAGCTTGGAGGTGTGGGACACTGAAGCTTTCTTT	CASSLEVWDTEAFF
TRBJ2-5	-	TRBD1	TRBV4-3	TGCGCCAGCAGCCAAGAACGGGACAGGTTTATAGAGACCCAGTACTTC	CASSQERDRFIETQYF
TRBJ1-5	-	-	TRBV7-9	TGTGCCAGCAGCACCCCTCAGGGTCAGCCCCAGCATTTT	CASSTPQGQPQHF
TRBJ2-1	-	-	TRBV5-1	TGCGCCATCCGAGAGGACAATGAGCAGTTCTTC	CAIREDNEQFF
TRBJ2-2	-	-	TRBV5-4	TGTGCCAGCAGTGCTAGGGGAGAAACCGGGGAGCTGTTTTTT	CASSARGETGELFF
TRBJ1-5	few	-	TRBV15	TGTGCCACCCAAGCCCGTTTTATTGGCAATCAGCCCCAGCATTTT	CATQARFIGNQPQHF
TRBJ1-4	-	-	TRBV27	TGTGCCAGCAGTTTAGGACGGAGTTTGAAGGAACTGTTTTTT	CASSLGRSLKELFF
TRBJ2-7	-	-	TRBV19	TGTGCCACCGCCGGTTCGAACGAGCAGTACTTC	CATAGSNEQYF
TRBJ2-3	-	-	TRBV21-1	TGTGCCAGCAGCAAACCCGGACACAAACCAGATACGCAGTATTTT	CASSKPGHKPDTQYF
TRBJ2-1	-	-	TRBV9	TGTGCCAGCAGCGTTGGGCGGGGGCCGTACAATGAGCAGTTCTTC	CASSVGRGPYNEQFF
TRBJ2-7	-	-	TRBV19	TGTGCCAGTAGCCCCGGCCCCTACGAGCAGTACTTC	CASSPGPYEQYF
TRBJ1-2	-	-	TRBV4-1	TGCGCCAGCAGCCAAGCCGGGGCAGGGAATGGTGGCTACACCTTC	CASSQAGAGNGGYTF
TRBJ2-5	few	-	TRBV9	TGTGCCAGCAGCGTAGATAGGATTCAAGAGACCCAGTACTTC	CASSVDRIQETQYF
TRBJ2-5	-	TRBD1	TRBV10-2	TGCGCCAGCAGTGACAGGGGGCGAGAGACCCAGTACTTC	CASSDRGRETQYF
TRBJ2-1	-	TRBD2	TRBV11-2	TGTGCCAGCAGCGAGGGAGCGGGAGGGCTGACGTTCTTC	CASSEGAGGLTFF
TRBJ2-7	once	-	TRBV2	TGTGCCAGCAGTGAAGGGTTGGGGTTGGGAAAATACGAGCAGTACTTC	CASSEGLGLGKYEQYF
TRBJ2-7	-	TRBD1	TRBV27	TGTGCCATTCGACAGGGATCGGGTGAGCAGTACTTC	CAIRQGSGEQYF
TRBJ2-7	-	-	TRBV27	TGTGCCAGCAGTTCCACGGACAAGGACTCCTACGAGCAGTACTTC	CASSSTDKDSYEQYF
TRBJ1-2	-	-	TRBV7-9	TGTGCCAGCAGCTCCTACATATACACCTTC	CASSSYIYTF
TRBJ1-5	once	-	TRBV7-8	TGTGCCAGCAGCTTATTGGCACCTAGCAATCAGCCCCAGCATTTT	CASSLLAPSNQPQHF
TRBJ2-3	-	-	TRBV11-2	TGTGCCAGCAGCGCCTCAGATACGCAGTATTTT	CASSASDTQYF
TRBJ1-5	-	-	TRBV7-9	TGTGCCAGCAGCTTATCGCCGGCGAGCAATCAGCCCCAGCATTTT	CASSLSPASNQPQHF
TRBJ2-2	once	-	TRBV2	TGTGCCAGCAGGGTTGGACGGTACACCGGGGAGCTGTTTTTT	CASRVGRYTGELFF
TRBJ1-2	-	-	TRBV4-2	TGTGCCAGCAGCCAAGAAGAGAGGGGTAACTATGGCTACACCTTC	CASSQEERGNYGYTF
TRBJ2-2	-	-	TRBV14	TGTGCCAGCAGCCAAGATCGGTGGTTCACCGGGGAGCTGTTTTTT	CASSQDRWFTGELFF
TRBJ1-5	-	-	TRBV6-5	TGTGCCAGCAGTTACCAAGGGGGGCAGCCCCAGCATTTT	CASSYQGGQPQHF
TRBJ2-2	-	-	TRBV27	TGTGCCAGCACCCTCACCGGACAAAACACCGGGGAGCTGTTTTTT	CASTLTGQNTGELFF
TRBJ1-3	-	-	TRBV10-1	TGCGCCAGCCTGACCGGGCAGGTCTCTGGAAACACCATATATTTT	CASLTGQVSGNTIYF
TRBJ1-6	few	-	TRBV27	TGTGCCAGCAGCACCCGCGGGGAGCGGAGTAATTCACCCCTCCACTTT	CASSTRGERSNSPLHF
TRBJ2-7	once	TRBD2	TRBV6-5	TGTGCCAGCAGTTACGGGACTAGCAACCACGAGCAGTACTTC	CASSYGTSNHEQYF
TRBJ1-2	-	-	TRBV6-1	TGTGCCAGCAGTGAACAGGGACTCTACTATGGCTACACCTTC	CASSEQGLYYGYTF
TRBJ2-5	-	-	TRBV6-5	TGTGCCAACAGTTATGACAGGGCGGGGGAGACCCAGTACTTC	CANSYDRAGETQYF
TRBJ2-5	-	-	TRBV30	TGTGCCTGGAGCCTCGGGGGAGTGGAGACCCAGTACTTC	CAWSLGGVETQYF
TRBJ2-7	-	-	TRBV19	TGTGCCAGTAGCTACAGGGTCACCTACGAGCAGTACTTC	CASSYRVTYEQYF
TRBJ2-2	-	TRBD2	TRBV11-2	TGTGCCAGCAGCTTACTGGTGCGGGAGGTTGGCGGGGAGCTGTTTTTT	CASSLLVREVGGELFF
TRBJ2-1	-	-	TRBV7-9	TGTGCCAGCAGCTTAACTATCTATGAGCAGTTCTTC	CASSLTIYEQFF